This T cell receptor beta chain derives from a study of blood T cell repertoires in COVID-19. Study-wide background: Acute-phase and convalescent COVID-19 samples originated in the United States, Italy and Spain.

V dropped 4 bases and J dropped 3 bases, with 12 bases sitting between them. The germline gives CDR1 SEHNR, CDR2 FQNEAQ (reference sequence). The CDR3 contains 14 residues. The sample holds one count of this clone. The assay was immunoSEQ multiplex PCR, and TCRdb's table has in-frame clones only and misses some. This sample yields approximately 210,000 clones, of which roughly four fifths are seen a single time; approximately 12% belongs to the top ten. This chain joins TRBV7-9 and TRBJ2-5, with unresolved D. Sequencing was performed on PBMCs or T cells enriched from blood (not recorded which). The TCR was taken from a man aged 35 to 55 who had recovered from COVID-19. The CDR3 is CASSSWASEETQYF. DNA of the CDR3: TGTGCCAGCAGCTCCTGGGCGTCAGAAGAGACCCAGTACTTC.